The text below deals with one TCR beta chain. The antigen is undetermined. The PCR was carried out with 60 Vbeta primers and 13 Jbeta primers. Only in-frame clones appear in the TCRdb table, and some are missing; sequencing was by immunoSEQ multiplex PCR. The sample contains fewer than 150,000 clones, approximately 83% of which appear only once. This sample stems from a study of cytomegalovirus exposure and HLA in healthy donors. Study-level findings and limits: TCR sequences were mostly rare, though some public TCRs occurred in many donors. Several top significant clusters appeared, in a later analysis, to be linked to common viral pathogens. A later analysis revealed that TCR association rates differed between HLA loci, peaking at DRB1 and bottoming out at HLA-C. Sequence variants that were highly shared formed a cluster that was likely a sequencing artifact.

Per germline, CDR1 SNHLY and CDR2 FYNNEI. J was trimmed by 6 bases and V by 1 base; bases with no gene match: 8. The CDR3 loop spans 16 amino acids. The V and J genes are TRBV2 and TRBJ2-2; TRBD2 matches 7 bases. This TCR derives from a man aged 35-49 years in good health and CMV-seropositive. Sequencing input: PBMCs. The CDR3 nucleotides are TGTGCCAGCAGTGAAGGTGCGGGAGTTGTCTCCGGGGAGCTGTTTTTT. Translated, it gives CASSEGAGVVSGELFF.